This passage covers 20 T cell receptor beta chains from one sample sequenced in a study of T cell responses to AZD1222 COVID-19 vaccine. Here immunoSEQ multiplex PCR was the method, and the copy in TCRdb shows in-frame clones only, minus some. The repertoire holds 70,000 to 75,000 clones, with about 85% as singletons. Sequences were derived from peripheral blood, sampled 28 days after the second AZD1222 dose. These receptor sequences come from an adult who received the AZD1222 COVID-19 vaccine.

This chain joins TRBV3-1 (or the pseudogene TRBV3-2) and TRBJ2-1, with 12 bases that match TRBD2. CDR3 length equals 16 residues. V shed 5 bases and J 7 bases; nucleotides not matched to a gene: 9. Germline-derived CDR1 and CDR2 are LGHDT and YNNKEL (reference sequence). The CDR3 region is CASSYTTSGSRNEQFF. As DNA, the CDR3 is TGTGCCAGCAGCTACACGACTAGCGGGAGCCGGAATGAGCAGTTCTTC.

This rearrangement joins TRBV5-1 to TRBJ1-4, with TRBD1 matching 11 bases. Germline values: CDR1 SGHRS, CDR2 YFSETQ. The CDR3 is made up of 18 amino acids. The V and J ends lost 0 bases and 7 bases, in that order; junction bases with no gene match: 11. The CDR3 is CASSLAGQGATSGEKLFF. The CDR3 DNA is TGCGCCAGCAGCTTGGCCGGACAGGGGGCGACGTCTGGTGAAAAACTGTTTTTT.

CDR3: CASGLGLAGFNEQFF. In nucleotides, the CDR3 is TGTGCTAGTGGTTTGGGACTAGCGGGATTCAATGAGCAGTTCTTC. V and J are TRBV12-5 and TRBJ2-1; 11 bases are shared with TRBD2. Unmatched junction bases numbered 2, after V lost 1 base and J lost 6 bases. The CDR3 is made up of 15 amino acids. Germline lookup yields CDR1 LGHNT and CDR2 FRNRAP.

The chain couples TRBV7-9 to TRBJ2-6; 8 bases fit TRBD2. V trimming: 5 bases; J trimming: 4 bases; junction bases outside the gene matches: 7. The CDR3 consists of 16 residues. CDR1 SEHNR and CDR2 FQNEAQ come from the germline V gene (reference sequence). Here the CDR3 DNA reads TGTGCCAGCAGCATTAGCGGGATCGCGGGGGCCAACGTCCTGACTTTC. Its protein product is CASSISGIAGANVLTF.

The chain joins TRBV7-3 to TRBJ2-1; TRBD1 or TRBD2 may be the D gene (5 bases each). The CDR3 has 16 amino acids. CDR1 and CDR2 from the germline V gene are SGHTA and FQGTGA. The V end lost 5 bases, the J end lost 6 bases, and 20 bases lay between the germline ends. DNA for the CDR3: TGTGCCAGCAGCGAAAGGGCACTAGGGGTTTCCAATGAGCAGTTCTTC. It is translated as CASSERALGVSNEQFF.

J is TRBJ2-1 and V is TRBV14; 10 bases are shared with TRBD2. V dropped 4 bases and J dropped 4; count of bases not matched to a gene: 1. The CDR3 is made up of 14 amino acids. Germline CDR1 reads SGHDN; CDR2 reads FVKESK. Here the CDR3 DNA reads TGTGCCAGCAGCCCACTAGCGGGATACAATGAGCAGTTCTTC. Encoded protein: CASSPLAGYNEQFF. The full variable domain, rest sourced from reference TRBV14 and TRBJ2-1, is EAGVTQFPSHSVIEKGQTVTLRCDPISGHDNLYWYRRVMGKEIKFLLHFVKESKQDESGMPNNRFLAERTGGTYSTLKVQPAELEDSGVYFCASSPLAGYNEQFFGPGTRLTVL.

V is TRBV7-2 and J is TRBJ1-6; D ambiguous. CDR1 is SGHTA, CDR2 FQGNSA, per germline. The CDR3 spans 14 residues. Trimming took 1 base from V and 14 from J, leaving 15 bases between them. Here the CDR3 DNA reads TGTGCCAGCAGCTTAGGATACGGGTCCGGTTCCCTCCACTTT. Translation gives CASSLGYGSGSLHF.

This clone was found once. This sequence joins TRBV3-1 (or the pseudogene TRBV3-2) and TRBJ1-1; 9 bases are a match to TRBD1. Germline V lookup: CDR1 LGHDT, CDR2 YNNKEL (reference sequence). The CDR3 extends over 12 amino acids. Trimming took 4 bases from V and 11 from J; bases not matched to a gene: 5. CDR3 sequence (DNA): TGTGCCAGCAGCCTCCGACAGGGGGTCGCTTTCTTT. It translates to CASSLRQGVAFF.

The J gene is TRBJ2-3, the V gene TRBV11-3, with D unclear. The CDR3 has 14 amino acids. V was clipped by 6 bases and J by 2 bases, with 12 bases between them. Germline V lookup: CDR1 SGHNT, CDR2 YENEEA. CDR3 residues: CASSWAGITDTQYF. CDR3 sequence (DNA): TGTGCCAGCAGTTGGGCCGGAATCACAGATACGCAGTATTTT.

This clone was picked up one time. The V gene is TRBV19, the J gene TRBJ1-2; TRBD1 matches 7 bases. Germline CDR1 reads LNHDA; CDR2 reads SQIVND (reference sequence). V lost 6 bases, J lost 6 bases, and 4 bases stayed unmatched. CDR3 length equals 12 residues. The CDR3 coding sequence is TGTGCCAGTAGAACAGGGGCGAATGGCTACACCTTC. Translated, it gives CASRTGANGYTF.

V gene TRBV5-8 combines with J gene TRBJ2-3; TRBD1 matches at 7 bases. Per germline, CDR1 SGHTS and CDR2 YDEGEE. Trimming cost V 4 bases and J 0 bases; bases outside gene matches: 2. The CDR3 length is 14 residues. The CDR3 reads CASSTGQSTDTQYF. As DNA, the CDR3 is TGTGCCAGCAGCACGGGACAGAGCACAGATACGCAGTATTTT.

The chain carries TRBV7-9 and TRBJ1-6; 9 bases are shared with TRBD1. The junction had 1 base not matched to a gene; V was cut back by 2 bases and J by 5 bases. Germline V gene sequence: CDR1 SEHNR, CDR2 FQNEAQ (reference sequence). CDR3 length: 15 amino acids. The CDR3 sequence: CASSLRQGDNSPLHF. In DNA, the CDR3 is TGTGCCAGCAGCTTACGACAGGGGGATAATTCACCCCTCCACTTT.

By share of the sample, this clone is medium-sized. The rearrangement uses TRBV14 and TRBJ2-3, with D perhaps given as TRBD1 or TRBD2 (6 bases each). Between the trimmed V and J ends, which lost 0 bases and 4 bases, there was a span of 14 bases. Per the germline V gene, CDR1 is SGHDN and CDR2 is FVKESK. The CDR3 has 16 residues. DNA for the CDR3: TGTGCCAGCAGCCAAGATGAAAAGGGGGGAGCAGATACGCAGTATTTT. Translation: CASSQDEKGGADTQYF.

The V gene is TRBV19, the J gene TRBJ1-1; D is uncertain. The ends were cut back, 4 bases at V and 3 bases at J, with 9 bases in the middle. The CDR3 consists of 13 residues. CDR1 LNHDA and CDR2 SQIVND come from the germline V gene (reference sequence). CDR3 in DNA: TGTGCCAGTAGTAGGACTCCGGACACTGAAGCTTTCTTT. Amino acids: CASSRTPDTEAFF.

A single count supports this clone. This chain uses TRBV19 with TRBJ1-6, with D possibly TRBD1 on 5 matching bases. The germline CDR1 and CDR2 sequences are LNHDA and SQIVND (reference sequence). Trimming took off 7 bases at V and 8 bases at J, with 9 bases between the two ends. This CDR3 region has 12 residues. The CDR3 sequence is CASKGPDSPLHF. The DNA of the CDR3 is TGTGCCAGTAAGGGACCCGATTCACCCCTCCACTTT.

The chain couples TRBV9 to TRBJ1-2; D is ambiguous. Per the germline V gene, CDR1 is SGDLS and CDR2 is YYNGEE. Trimming took 4 bases from V and 5 from J, leaving 15 bases between them. The CDR3 extends over 14 amino acids. CDR3: CASSIRPSGYGYTF. The CDR3 DNA reads as TGTGCCAGCAGCATTAGGCCATCTGGGTATGGCTACACCTTC.

The chain combines TRBV9 with TRBJ2-1; no definite D call. The V gene's germline CDR1 is SGDLS and CDR2 YYNGEE. The CDR3 runs to 14 residues. V was pared by 0 bases and J by 3 bases, with 7 bases between. CDR3 bases: TGTGCCAGCAGCGTAGGGGATCGCTACAATGAGCAGTTCTTC. This sequence encodes CASSVGDRYNEQFF.

About this clone itself: One junction end does not reproduce the germline sequence, and a read error may be involved. The V call is TRBV14, the J call TRBJ2-7; TRBD1 or TRBD2 may be the D gene (5 bases each). The CDR3 extends over 14 amino acids. CDR1 is SGHDN and CDR2 is FVKESK in the germline V gene. CDR3 residues: CASSQTPVGARRGF. The CDR3 nucleotides read TGTGCCAGCAGCCAAACGCCCGTCGGGGCACGGAGAGGCTTC.

The CDR3: CASFKGTVSEAFF. As DNA, the CDR3 is TGTGCCAGCTTTAAGGGTACAGTATCTGAAGCTTTCTTT. The rearrangement uses TRBV7-9 and TRBJ1-1, with D uncertain. V gave up 8 bases and J gave up 6 bases, with 16 bases separating them. From germline, CDR1 is SEHNR and CDR2 FQNEAQ (reference sequence). The CDR3 covers 13 residues. The full variable domain, with the rest looked up from reference TRBV7-9 and TRBJ1-1, is DTGVSQNPRHKITKRGQNVTFRCDPISEHNRLYWYRQTLGQGPEFLTYFQNEAQLEKSRLLSDRFSAERPKGSFSTLEIQRTEQGDSAMYLCASFKGTVSEAFFGQGTRLTVV.

The rearrangement links TRBV7-9 to TRBJ1-2; the D gene is possibly TRBD1 (6 bases). This CDR3 has 18 residues. V was trimmed by 3 bases and J by 4 bases, leaving 24 bases between them. From germline, CDR1 is SEHNR and CDR2 FQNEAQ (reference sequence). In nucleotides, the CDR3 is TGTGCCAGCAGCTTTGGGACACCCGAGGTCATGGTTAGCTATGGCTACACCTTC. As protein: CASSFGTPEVMVSYGYTF.